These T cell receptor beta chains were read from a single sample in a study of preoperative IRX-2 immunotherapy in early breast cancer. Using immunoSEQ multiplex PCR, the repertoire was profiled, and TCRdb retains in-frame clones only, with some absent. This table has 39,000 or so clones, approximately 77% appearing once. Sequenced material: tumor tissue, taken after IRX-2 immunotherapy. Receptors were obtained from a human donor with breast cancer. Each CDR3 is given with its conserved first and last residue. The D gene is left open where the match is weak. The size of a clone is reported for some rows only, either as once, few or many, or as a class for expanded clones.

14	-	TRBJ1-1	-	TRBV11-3	CASSLNSIRTGFFF	TGTGCCAGCAGCCTAAATAGTATAAGGACCGGATTCTTCTTT
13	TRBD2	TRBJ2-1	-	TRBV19	CASSEREGDEQFF	TGTGCCAGTAGTGAGCGGGAAGGCGATGAGCAGTTCTTC
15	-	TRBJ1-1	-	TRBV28	CAWAGASMGNTEAFF	TGTGCCTGGGCAGGTGCATCCATGGGGAACACTGAAGCTTTCTTT
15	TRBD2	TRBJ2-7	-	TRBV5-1	CASSPGLAGEGEQYF	TGCGCCAGCAGCCCCGGACTAGCGGGAGAAGGCGAGCAGTACTTC
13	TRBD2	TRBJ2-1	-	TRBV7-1	CASSFRDTSEQFF	TGTGCCAGCAGCTTTAGAGATACTAGCGAACAGTTCTTC
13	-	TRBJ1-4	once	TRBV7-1	CASSIGTDEKLFF	TGTGCCAGCAGCATAGGGACTGACGAAAAACTGTTTTTT
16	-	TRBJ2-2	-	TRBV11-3	CASSRSRGSNTGELFF	TGTGCCAGCAGCCGCTCGCGGGGTTCGAACACCGGGGAGCTGTTTTTT
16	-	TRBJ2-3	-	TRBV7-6	CASSSPPGTTTDTQYF	TGTGCCAGCAGCTCCCCCCCGGGAACTACCACAGATACGCAGTATTTT
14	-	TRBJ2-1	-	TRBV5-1	CASSLRQTYNEQFF	TGCGCCAGCAGCTTGCGACAGACCTACAATGAGCAGTTCTTC
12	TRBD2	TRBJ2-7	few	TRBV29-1	CSVAAGGGEQYF	TGCAGCGTTGCAGCGGGGGGCGGCGAGCAGTACTTC
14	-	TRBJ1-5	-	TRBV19	CASSILYSNQPQHF	TGTGCCAGTAGTATTCTCTATAGCAATCAGCCCCAGCATTTT
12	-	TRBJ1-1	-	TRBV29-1	CSVERQFTEAFF	TGCAGCGTTGAAAGACAGTTCACTGAAGCTTTCTTT
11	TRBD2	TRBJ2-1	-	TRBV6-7	CASSSSGQQFF	TGTGCCAGCAGTTCTAGCGGGCAGCAGTTCTTC
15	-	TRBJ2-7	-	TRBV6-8	CASSQSLAHSYEQYF	TGTGCCAGCAGCCAGTCTCTAGCGCACTCCTACGAGCAGTACTTC
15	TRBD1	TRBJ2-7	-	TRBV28	CASSPPDRGRYEQYF	TGTGCCAGCAGTCCACCGGACAGGGGGAGATACGAGCAGTACTTC
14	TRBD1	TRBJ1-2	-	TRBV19	CASSTGGTGGSYTF	TGTGCCAGTAGTACAGGCGGGACAGGGGGAAGCTACACCTTC
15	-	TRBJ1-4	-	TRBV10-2	CASRDYRPPNEKLFF	TGCGCCAGCAGGGATTACAGGCCCCCTAATGAAAAACTGTTTTTT
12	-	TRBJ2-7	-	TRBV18	CASSPQTAEQYF	TGTGCCAGCTCACCACAGACAGCCGAGCAGTACTTC
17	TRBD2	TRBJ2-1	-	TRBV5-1	CASSLGRLAGNTDEQFF	TGCGCCAGCAGCTTGGGAAGACTAGCGGGAAATACCGATGAGCAGTTCTTC
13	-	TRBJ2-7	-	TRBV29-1	CSVEDPRKGEQYF	TGCAGCGTTGAAGATCCAAGGAAGGGCGAGCAGTACTTC
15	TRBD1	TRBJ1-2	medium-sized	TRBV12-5	CASGRETGAIYGYTF	TGTGCTAGTGGTCGCGAGACAGGGGCTATCTATGGCTACACCTTC
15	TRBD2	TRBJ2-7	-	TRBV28	CASSFAAGGNYEQYF	TGTGCCAGCAGTTTTGCGGCGGGAGGGAACTACGAGCAGTACTTC
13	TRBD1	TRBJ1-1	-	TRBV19	CASSGTGGTEAFF	TGTGCCAGTAGTGGGACAGGGGGAACTGAAGCTTTCTTT
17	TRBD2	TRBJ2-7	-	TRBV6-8	CASSYSRSTSGTYEQYF	TGTGCCAGCAGTTACTCGAGGTCGACTAGCGGAACCTACGAGCAGTACTTC
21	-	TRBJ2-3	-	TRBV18	CASSPVPGQVPRLAKWDTQYF	TGTGCCAGCTCACCAGTCCCGGGACAGGTACCCCGACTAGCCAAATGGGATACGCAGTATTTT
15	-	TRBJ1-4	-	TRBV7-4	CASSLGATSSEKLFF	TGTGCCAGCAGCCTTGGGGCAACCTCTAGTGAAAAACTGTTTTTT
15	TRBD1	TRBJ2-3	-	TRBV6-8	CASRKGQGVTDTQYF	TGTGCCAGCAGAAAGGGACAGGGCGTCACAGATACGCAGTATTTT
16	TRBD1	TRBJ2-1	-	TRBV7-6	CASSFIVQGNQGEQFF	TGTGCCAGCAGCTTCATTGTACAGGGGAATCAGGGGGAGCAGTTCTTC
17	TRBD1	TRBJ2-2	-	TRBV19	CASSRLGDRGITGELFF	TGTGCCAGTAGTAGACTAGGGGACAGGGGGATCACCGGGGAGCTGTTTTTT
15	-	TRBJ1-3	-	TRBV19	CASSITAPGGNTIYF	TGTGCCAGTAGTATAACTGCCCCCGGTGGAAACACCATATATTTT
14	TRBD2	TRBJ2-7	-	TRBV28	CASRHSGSHYEQYF	TGTGCCAGCAGACATAGCGGGAGTCACTACGAGCAGTACTTC
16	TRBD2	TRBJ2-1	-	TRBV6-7	CASRETSGRALSGLIF	TGTGCCAGCAGGGAAACTAGCGGGAGGGCCCTATCAGGTTTAATCTTC
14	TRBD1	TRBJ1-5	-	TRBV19	CASSIRQGLQPQHF	TGTGCCAGTAGTATAAGACAGGGACTTCAGCCCCAGCATTTT
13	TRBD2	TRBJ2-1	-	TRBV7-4	CASTRTSGKEQFF	TGTGCCAGCACTCGGACTAGCGGGAAAGAGCAGTTCTTC
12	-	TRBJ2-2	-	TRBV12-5	CASGSGTGELFF	TGTGCTAGTGGTTCTGGTACCGGGGAGCTGTTTTTT
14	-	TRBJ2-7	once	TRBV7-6	CASRRTSTSYEQYF	TGTGCCAGCAGAAGGACTTCAACCTCCTACGAGCAGTACTTC
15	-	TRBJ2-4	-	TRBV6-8	CASSYSGLAKNIQYF	TGTGCCAGCAGTTACTCAGGATTGGCCAAAAACATTCAGTACTTC
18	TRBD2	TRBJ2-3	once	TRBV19	CASRADRRSGGRTDTQYF	TGTGCCAGTAGAGCGGACCGGCGGTCGGGCGGGAGGACAGATACGCAGTATTTT
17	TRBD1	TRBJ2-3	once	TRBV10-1	CASSESPGQGGTDTQYF	TGCGCCAGCAGTGAGTCTCCGGGACAGGGCGGCACAGATACGCAGTATTTT
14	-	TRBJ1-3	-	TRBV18	CASSPPGLGNTIYF	TGTGCCAGCTCACCACCGGGACTTGGGAACACCATATATTTT
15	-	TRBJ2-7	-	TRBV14	CASSQAGPTSYEQYF	TGTGCCAGCAGCCAAGCGGGACCAACCTCCTACGAGCAGTACTTC
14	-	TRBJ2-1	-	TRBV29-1	CSGTGRGVNNEQFF	TGCAGCGGCACAGGAAGGGGGGTTAACAATGAGCAGTTCTTC
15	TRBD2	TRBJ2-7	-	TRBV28	CASSSGLAGTYEQYF	TGTGCCAGCAGTTCGGGACTAGCGGGTACCTACGAGCAGTACTTC
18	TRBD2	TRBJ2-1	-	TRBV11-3	CASSLVRTSGTLYNEQFF	TGTGCCAGCAGCTTAGTCAGGACTAGCGGGACCCTCTACAATGAGCAGTTCTTC
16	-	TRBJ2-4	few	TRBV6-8	CASRAGGSAAKNIQYF	TGTGCCAGCCGGGCCGGGGGATCCGCAGCCAAAAACATTCAGTACTTC
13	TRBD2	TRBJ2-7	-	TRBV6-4	CASMRREGYEQYF	TGTGCCAGCATGCGCCGGGAGGGGTACGAGCAGTACTTC
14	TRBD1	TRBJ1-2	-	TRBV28	CASSSGTAHYGYTF	TGTGCCAGCAGTTCGGGGACAGCCCACTATGGCTACACCTTC
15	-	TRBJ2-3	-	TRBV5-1	CASSLVGASTDTQYF	TGCGCCAGCAGCTTGGTCGGGGCCTCCACAGATACGCAGTATTTT
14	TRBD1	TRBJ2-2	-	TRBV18	CASSTGTGNRELFF	TGTGCCAGCTCAACCGGGACAGGGAACCGGGAGCTGTTTTTT
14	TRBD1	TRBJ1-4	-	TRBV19	CASSPLQGAEKLFF	TGTGCCAGTAGTCCCCTGCAGGGGGCGGAAAAACTGTTTTTT
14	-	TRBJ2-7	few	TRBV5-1	CASSPRGQPYEQYF	TGCGCCAGCAGCCCCCGGGGGCAGCCCTACGAGCAGTACTTC
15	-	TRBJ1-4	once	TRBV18	CASSGGSLRLEKLFF	TGTGCCAGCTCGGGCGGGTCTCTACGGCTGGAAAAACTGTTTTTT
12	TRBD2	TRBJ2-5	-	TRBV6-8	CGTSGARETQYF	TGTGGGACTAGCGGGGCTCGGGAGACCCAGTACTTC